This T cell receptor (beta chain) derives from a study of control samples from healthy donors and cancer patients. Germline V CDR1 and CDR2: MNHEY, SVGAGI. The CDR3 consists of 15 residues. Trimming pared 0 bases from V and 5 bases from J, leaving 13 bases between. Data came from immunoSEQ multiplex PCR; TCRdb stores just in-frame clones and leaves some out. The sample contains about 150,000 clones, 89% of which appear only once. Sequenced sample: blood. The chain is built from TRBV6-5 and TRBJ1-2; possibly TRBD1 for D (6 bases). This receptor was obtained from a man between 25 and 39 years old in good health. The CDR3 protein is CASSYSLQGRYGYTF. CDR3 bases: TGTGCCAGCAGTTACTCGCTACAGGGAAGGTATGGCTACACCTTC.